This T cell receptor beta chain originates from a study of technical replicates of blood from a few donors. TCRdb's copy holds only in-frame clones and misses some; the assay was immunoSEQ multiplex PCR. The sample holds roughly 81,000 clones, roughly 85% seen once. This CDR3 is built from 13 residues. Per the germline V gene, CDR1 is SGDLS and CDR2 is YYNGEE. The V end was cut by 4 bases, the J end by 4 bases, with 11 bases between. The sample consisted of PBMCs. The TCR comes from a human donor in good health. Some clones in this sample may be carry-over from other donors' samples. The chain joins TRBV9 to TRBJ1-1; D gene uncertain. The CDR3: CASSSDYATEAFF. CDR3 nucleotides: TGTGCCAGCAGCTCAGACTACGCCACTGAAGCTTTCTTT.